Sequencing of this T cell receptor beta chain was carried out in a study of response to subunit inactivated influenza vaccine. Study-wide results and caveats: Authors proposed each seasonal influenza vaccination draws in few new T cells.

TCRdb processed the RT-PCR reads anew with MiXCR; each CDR3 protein has one entry. There are about 700,000 distinct CDR3 sequences in the sample; around 14% occur only once, and 11% lies in the top ten. The CDR3 spans 15 residues. Looked up from germline, CDR1 is SEHNR and CDR2 is FQNEAQ (reference sequence). Trimming at V came to 2 bases and at J to 4 bases, leaving 5 bases not matched to a gene. This clonotype was counted only a few times. Its antigen is undetermined. The receptor was isolated from a man aged 50 or older who received an inactivated influenza vaccine. The J gene is TRBJ2-1, the V gene TRBV7-9; TRBD1 matches at 7 bases. Sequences were derived from PBMCs from blood, sampled 11 to 12 days after vaccination. CDR3 nucleotides: TGTGCCAGCAGCTTACCGGGACAGCGTTACAATGAGCAGTTCTTC. Translation gives CASSLPGQRYNEQFF. Combining the CDR3 with reference TRBV7-9 and TRBJ2-1 gives the whole variable domain DTGVSQNPRHKITKRGQNVTFRCDPISEHNRLYWYRQTLGQGPEFLTYFQNEAQLEKSRLLSDRFSAERPKGSFSTLEIQRTEQGDSAMYLCASSLPGQRYNEQFFGPGTRLTVL.